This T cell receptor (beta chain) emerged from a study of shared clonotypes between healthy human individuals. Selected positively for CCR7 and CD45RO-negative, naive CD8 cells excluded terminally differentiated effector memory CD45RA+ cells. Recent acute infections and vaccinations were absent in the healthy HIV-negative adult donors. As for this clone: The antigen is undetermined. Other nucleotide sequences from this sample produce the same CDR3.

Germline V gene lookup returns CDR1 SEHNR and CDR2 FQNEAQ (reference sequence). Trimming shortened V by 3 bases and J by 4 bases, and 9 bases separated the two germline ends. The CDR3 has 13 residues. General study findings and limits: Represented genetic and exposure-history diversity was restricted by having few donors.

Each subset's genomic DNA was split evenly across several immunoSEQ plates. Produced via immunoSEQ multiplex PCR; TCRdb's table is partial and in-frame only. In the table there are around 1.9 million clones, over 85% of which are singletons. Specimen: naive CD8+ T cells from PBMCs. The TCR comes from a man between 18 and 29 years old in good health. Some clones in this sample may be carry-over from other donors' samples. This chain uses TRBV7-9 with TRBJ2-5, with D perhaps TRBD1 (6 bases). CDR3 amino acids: CASSFPGVETQYF. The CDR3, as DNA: TGTGCCAGCAGCTTCCCAGGGGTAGAGACCCAGTACTTC.